Following are 6 T cell receptor beta chains from one sample sequenced in a study of blood T cell repertoires in COVID-19. Using immunoSEQ multiplex PCR, the repertoire was profiled, and TCRdb retains in-frame clones only, with some absent. Of roughly 330,000 clones in the sample, nearly 90% were seen once. The specimen was PBMCs or T cells enriched from blood (not recorded which). The receptors were sampled from a woman between 25 and 40 years old who had recovered from COVID-19.

This clone was counted a few times. Other DNA sequences in this sample translate to the same CDR3. V gene TRBV27 combines with J gene TRBJ1-1; D is possibly TRBD1 (5 bases). Trimming removed 6 bases at V and 0 bases at J, with 11 bases between. Germline V gene sequence: CDR1 MNHEY, CDR2 SMNVEV (reference sequence). This CDR3 has 14 residues. Here the CDR3 reads CASSPTEMNTEAFF. In DNA, the CDR3 is TGTGCCAGCAGCCCGACAGAGATGAACACTGAAGCTTTCTTT.

The chain recombines TRBV2 with TRBJ2-2; 9 nucleotides match TRBD1. CDR3 length: 18 residues. Per the germline V gene, CDR1 is SNHLY and CDR2 is FYNNEI. V trimming: 1 base; J trimming: 10 bases; junction bases outside the gene matches: 16. For the CDR3, the DNA is TGTGCCAGCAGTGAAGACAGGGGGCGAGCTACAACCGTGTCGGAGCTGTTTTTT. It codes for CASSEDRGRATTVSELFF. The whole variable domain, filled in from reference TRBV2 and TRBJ2-2, reads EPEVTQTPSHQVTQMGQEVILRCVPISNHLYFYWYRQILGQKVEFLVSFYNNEISEKSEIFDDQFSVERPDGSNFTLKIRSTKLEDSAMYFCASSEDRGRATTVSELFFGEGSRLTVL.

The gene calls are TRBV5-4 and TRBJ2-2; TRBD1 agrees at 8 bases. Germline-derived CDR1 and CDR2 are SGHNT and YYREEE (reference sequence). This CDR3 region has 15 residues. V trimming: 2 bases; J trimming: 5 bases; junction bases outside the gene matches: 5. The CDR3 sequence is CASSFDRQGTGELFF. The CDR3, as DNA: TGTGCCAGCAGCTTCGACCGACAGGGGACCGGGGAGCTGTTTTTT.

This clone was seen a few times. This chain connects TRBV29-1 to TRBJ2-7; 7 nucleotides agree with TRBD1. The CDR3 has 12 residues. The V gene's germline CDR1 is SQVTM and CDR2 ANQGSEA. V was pared by 2 bases and J by 3 bases, with 1 base of the junction left unmatched. The CDR3 spells CSVETGVYEQYF. CDR3 nucleotides: TGCAGCGTTGAAACAGGGGTCTACGAGCAGTACTTC.

This chain joins TRBV30 and TRBJ1-5, with D perhaps TRBD1 (5 bases). V lost 5 bases and J lost 5, with 13 bases in between. Germline CDR1 is GTSNPN and CDR2 is SVGIG (reference sequence). The CDR3 covers 13 residues. The CDR3 protein is CAWGDSEDQPQHF. DNA for the CDR3: TGTGCCTGGGGCGACAGCGAAGATCAGCCCCAGCATTTT.

V gene TRBV29-1 combines with J gene TRBJ2-5; the D gene is possibly TRBD1 (5 bases). Looked up from germline, CDR1 is SQVTM and CDR2 is ANQGSEA. V lost 8 bases, J lost 5 bases, and 12 bases lay in between. The CDR3 spans 11 residues. CDR3 coding DNA: TGCAGCCACATCTGGGGCGAGACCCAGTACTTC. Residues: CSHIWGETQYF.